The 13 T cell receptor beta chains presented below share a single source sample, sequenced in a study of cytomegalovirus exposure and HLA in healthy donors. Use of 60 Vbeta and 13 Jbeta primers characterized the PCR. Assay: immunoSEQ multiplex PCR; the TCRdb copy retains only in-frame clones and omits some. The sample has a few hundred thousand clones, 70% to 85% seen once. The sample comprised PBMCs. Receptors originate from a woman aged 40 to 50 in good health and CMV-seronegative.

Concerning this clone itself: Its ends do not fully match the called genes, so a read error is possible. The chain employs TRBV30 and TRBJ1-1, with a possible D match to TRBD1 (6 bases). The CDR3 sequence is 12 residues long. Germline-derived CDR1 and CDR2 are GTSNPN and SVGIG (reference sequence). CDR3 amino acids: CAWTGANAEAFF. The CDR3 coding sequence is TGTGCCTGGACAGGGGCGAACGCTGAAGCTTTCTTT.

The V and J genes are TRBV28 and TRBJ2-2, with 8 positions matching TRBD2. The CDR3 runs 16 residues. V dropped 5 bases and J dropped 5; count of bases not matched to a gene: 10. Per germline, CDR1 MDHEN and CDR2 SYDVKM. The CDR3 sequence: CASSTTGSGVTGELFF. The DNA of the CDR3 is TGTGCCAGCAGTACTACAGGTAGCGGGGTGACCGGGGAGCTGTTTTTT.

This clone was counted a single time. The chain joins TRBV29-1 to TRBJ2-7; D is possibly TRBD1 (5 bases). The length of the CDR3 is 14 residues. Germline V gene sequence: CDR1 SQVTM, CDR2 ANQGSEA. Trimming pared 5 bases from V and 0 bases from J, leaving 14 bases between. CDR3 coding DNA: TGCAGCGTTAAGGGCAGGGTAGGCTCCTACGAGCAGTACTTC. Its translation: CSVKGRVGSYEQYF.

This chain connects TRBV30 to TRBJ2-5; 11 bases are shared with TRBD2. Per the germline V gene, CDR1 is GTSNPN and CDR2 is SVGIG (reference sequence). The CDR3 runs 17 residues. V trimming: 3 bases; J trimming: 2 bases; junction bases outside the gene matches: 11. The DNA of the CDR3 is TGTGCCTGGAGCCGGCTAGCGGGGGGAGGGGGTCAAGAGACCCAGTACTTC. Translating it yields CAWSRLAGGGGQETQYF. The full variable domain, rest sourced from reference TRBV30 and TRBJ2-5, is SQTIHQWPATLVQPVGSPLSLECTVEGTSNPNLYWYRQAAGRGLQLLFYSVGIGQISSEVPQNLSASRPQDRQFILSSKKLLLSDSGFYLCAWSRLAGGGGQETQYFGPGTRLLVL.

The chain employs TRBV9 and TRBJ2-7; 7 nucleotides align to TRBD1. The CDR3 is made up of 13 amino acids. Germline V gene lookup returns CDR1 SGDLS and CDR2 YYNGEE. Germline trimming cut 4 bases from V and 5 bases from J; bases unmatched to any gene: 6. The CDR3 DNA follows: TGTGCCAGCAGCCCCAGACAGGGACACGAGCAGTACTTC. This encodes CASSPRQGHEQYF.

The chain has TRBV11-3 and TRBJ1-1; D is uncertain. The CDR3 has 13 residues. V shed 7 bases and J shed 6 bases, with 15 bases lying between them. CDR1 SGHNT and CDR2 YENEEA come from the germline V gene. CDR3 residues: CASKRGGRPEAFF. The DNA for the CDR3 is TGTGCCAGCAAACGAGGCGGGCGGCCTGAAGCTTTCTTT.

The chain combines TRBV7-2 with TRBJ2-3, with 8 bases aligning to TRBD2. The CDR3 sequence is 16 residues long. With 5 bases clipped from V and 5 bases from J, the junction kept 12 bases outside the gene matches. The V gene's germline CDR1 is SGHTA and CDR2 FQGNSA. Written as DNA, the CDR3 is TGTGCCAGCAGCAGCGGACTAGCAGCTGCATTAGATACGCAGTATTTT. It is translated as CASSSGLAAALDTQYF.

V and J are TRBV28 and TRBJ2-1, with D maybe TRBD1 (5 bases). Germline V CDR1 and CDR2: MDHEN, SYDVKM. Between the trimmed V and J ends, which lost 3 bases and 5 bases, there was a span of 11 bases. CDR3 size: 14 residues. The CDR3 DNA is TGTGCCAGCAGTTTCCCAGGGAACGACAATGAGCAGTTCTTC. As protein: CASSFPGNDNEQFF.

This clone was seen only once. This chain links TRBV5-4 with TRBJ2-7; D is perhaps TRBD1 (7 bases). V gave up 5 bases and J gave up 3 bases, with 12 bases separating them. Germline V lookup: CDR1 SGHNT, CDR2 YYREEE (reference sequence). The CDR3 contains 13 residues. In nucleotides, the CDR3 is TGTGCCAGCAGTCCAGGGGGAGGCTACGAGCAGTACTTC. Residues: CASSPGGGYEQYF.

This sequence joins TRBV7-6 and TRBJ2-3; maybe TRBD2 (5 bases). The CDR3 contains 14 residues. The V gene lost 4 bases and the J gene lost 6 bases, with 14 bases spanning the gap. CDR1 is SGHVS and CDR2 is FNYEAQ in the germline V gene. For the CDR3, the DNA is TGTGCCAGCAGCTCTGCGGGCGTGGGGGATACGCAGTATTTT. It yields the protein CASSSAGVGDTQYF.

The chain uses TRBV10-2 and TRBJ2-5; 8 nucleotides line up with TRBD1. The germline V gene encodes CDR1 WSHSY and CDR2 SAAADI. The CDR3 consists of 13 residues. The ends lost 6 bases at V and 4 bases at J; junction bases unmatched: 4. The CDR3 coding sequence is TGCGCCAGCAGAGGACAGGGAGGAGAGACCCAGTACTTC. Translating gives CASRGQGGETQYF.

The V gene is TRBV5-5, the J gene TRBJ2-7, with 10 positions matching TRBD1. V lost 0 bases and J lost 6; bases outside the gene matches: 0. The CDR3 loop spans 13 amino acids. Germline CDR1 SGHKS, CDR2 YYEKEE (reference sequence). CDR3 sequence (DNA): TGTGCCAGCAGCTTGGGGACAGGGGGCGAGCAGTACTTC. Amino acids: CASSLGTGGEQYF.

Remarks on this clone: Its ends do not fully match the called genes, so a read error is possible. This chain connects TRBV7-3 to TRBJ2-3; D unresolved. The CDR3 covers 13 residues. CDR1 is SGHTA, CDR2 FQGTGA, per germline. The CDR3 nucleotides are TGTGCCAGCAGCCTAACTATTGCAGATACGCAGTATTTT. The encoded protein is CASSLTIADTQYF. Complete variable domain (other parts from reference TRBV7-3 and TRBJ2-3): GAGVSQTPSNKVTEKGKYVELRCDPISGHTALYWYRQSLGQGPEFLIYFQGTGAADDSGLPNDRFFAVRPEGSVSTLKIQRTERGDSAVYLCASSLTIADTQYFGPGTRLTVL.